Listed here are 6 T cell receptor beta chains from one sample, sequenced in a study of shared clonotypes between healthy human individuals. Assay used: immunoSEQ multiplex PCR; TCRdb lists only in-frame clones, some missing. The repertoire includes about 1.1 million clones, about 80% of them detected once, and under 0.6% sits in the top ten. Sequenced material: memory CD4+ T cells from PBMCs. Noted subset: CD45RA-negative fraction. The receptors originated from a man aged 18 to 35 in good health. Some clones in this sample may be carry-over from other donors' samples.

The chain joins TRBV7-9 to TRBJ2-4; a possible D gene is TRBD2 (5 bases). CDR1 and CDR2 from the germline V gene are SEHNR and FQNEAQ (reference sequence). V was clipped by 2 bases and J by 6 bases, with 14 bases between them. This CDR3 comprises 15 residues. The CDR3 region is CASSLTAAAGNIQYF. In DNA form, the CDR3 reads TGTGCCAGCAGCTTAACTGCGGCTGCGGGAAACATTCAGTACTTC. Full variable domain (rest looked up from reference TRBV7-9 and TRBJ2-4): DTGVSQNPRHKITKRGQNVTFRCDPISEHNRLYWYRQTLGQGPEFLTYFQNEAQLEKSRLLSDRFSAERPKGSFSTLEIQRTEQGDSAMYLCASSLTAAAGNIQYFGAGTRLSVL.

CDR3 sequence reads: CSVILQGGSITDTQYF. CDR3 coding DNA: TGCAGCGTAATTTTACAGGGCGGGAGTATAACAGATACGCAGTATTTT. The chain joins TRBV29-1 to TRBJ2-3, with a weak D call TRBD2 (7 bases). Per germline, CDR1 SQVTM and CDR2 ANQGSEA. CDR3 length: 16 amino acids. Trimming took 6 bases from V and 3 from J, leaving 22 bases between them.

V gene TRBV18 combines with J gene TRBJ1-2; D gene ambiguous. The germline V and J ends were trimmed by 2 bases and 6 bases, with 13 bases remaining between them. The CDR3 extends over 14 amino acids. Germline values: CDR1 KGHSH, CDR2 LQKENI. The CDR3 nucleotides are TGTGCCAGCTCACCAACCGCCGGGGAACATGGCTACACCTTC. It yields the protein CASSPTAGEHGYTF.

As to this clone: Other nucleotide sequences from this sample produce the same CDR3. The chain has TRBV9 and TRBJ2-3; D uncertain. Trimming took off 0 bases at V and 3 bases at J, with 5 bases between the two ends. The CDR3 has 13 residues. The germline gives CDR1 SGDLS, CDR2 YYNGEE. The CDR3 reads CASSVDLTDTQYF. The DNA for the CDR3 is TGTGCCAGCAGCGTAGATCTAACAGATACGCAGTATTTT.

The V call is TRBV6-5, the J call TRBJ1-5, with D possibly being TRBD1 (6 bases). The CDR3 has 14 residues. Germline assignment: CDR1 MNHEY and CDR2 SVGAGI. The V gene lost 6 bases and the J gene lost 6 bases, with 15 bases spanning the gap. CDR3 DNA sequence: TGTGCCAGCAGGCCAGGGGCCCGGGGTCAGCCCCAGCATTTT. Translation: CASRPGARGQPQHF.

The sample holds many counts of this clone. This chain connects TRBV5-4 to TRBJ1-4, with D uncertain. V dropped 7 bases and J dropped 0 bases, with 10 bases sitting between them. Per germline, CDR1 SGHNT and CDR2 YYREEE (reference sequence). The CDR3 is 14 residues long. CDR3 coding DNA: TGTGCCAGCCAAGACACTCCAACTAATGAAAAACTGTTTTTT. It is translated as CASQDTPTNEKLFF.